A selection of T cell receptor beta chains follows, all from one sample in a study of blood T cell repertoires in COVID-19. TCRdb keeps only in-frame clones here, not all; method: immunoSEQ multiplex PCR. The data hold around 250,000 clones, with about four fifths observed a single time. What was sequenced was peripheral blood. The receptors derive from a woman aged 40 to 55 who had recovered from COVID-19. The CDR3 runs from the conserved cysteine through the conserved F or W. Each record gives: D gene, V gene, clone size, J gene, CDR3 DNA, CDR3 protein. The D gene is left open where the match is weak. Only some rows state a clone size, as once, few, many or a class for expanded clones.

d_gene: .; v_gene: TRBV2; abundance: .; j_gene: TRBJ2-5; CDR3nt: TGTGCCAGCATGATTGGTTTTACTATCCAAGAGACCCAGTACTTC; CDR3aa: CASMIGFTIQETQYF
d_gene: TRBD2; v_gene: TRBV12-3/TRBV12-4; abundance: .; j_gene: TRBJ2-5; CDR3nt: TGTGCCAGCACCGTGGGAGGGGCTGAGACCCAGTACTTC; CDR3aa: CASTVGGAETQYF
d_gene: .; v_gene: TRBV28; abundance: .; j_gene: TRBJ1-5; CDR3nt: TGTGCCAGCAGTTTATCGGAGGGGTTTTACAGCAATCAGCCCCAGCATTTT; CDR3aa: CASSLSEGFYSNQPQHF
d_gene: TRBD1; v_gene: TRBV30; abundance: .; j_gene: TRBJ1-5; CDR3nt: TGTGCCTGGACGGGACAGCCGGGGCAGCCCCAGCATTTT; CDR3aa: CAWTGQPGQPQHF
d_gene: TRBD1; v_gene: TRBV9; abundance: .; j_gene: TRBJ2-7; CDR3nt: TGTGCCAGCAGCGTAGGGGACAGGTCGTACGAGCAGTACTTC; CDR3aa: CASSVGDRSYEQYF
d_gene: TRBD2; v_gene: TRBV2; abundance: .; j_gene: TRBJ2-7; CDR3nt: TGTGCCAGCAGTGAGGGACTAGCGTATAACGAGCAGTACTTC; CDR3aa: CASSEGLAYNEQYF
d_gene: .; v_gene: TRBV28; abundance: .; j_gene: TRBJ1-4; CDR3nt: TGTGCCAGCAGCCTCCCGGGGGGGCTTGAAAAACTGTTTTTT; CDR3aa: CASSLPGGLEKLFF
d_gene: .; v_gene: TRBV28; abundance: .; j_gene: TRBJ2-7; CDR3nt: TGTGCCAGCAGTTTAAATAAGGGCAGGGACTACGAGCAGTACTTC; CDR3aa: CASSLNKGRDYEQYF
d_gene: .; v_gene: TRBV28; abundance: .; j_gene: TRBJ1-5; CDR3nt: TGTGCCAGCGGAGCAACACAGGGTCCCCAGCCCCAGCATTTT; CDR3aa: CASGATQGPQPQHF
d_gene: TRBD1; v_gene: TRBV5-1; abundance: .; j_gene: TRBJ2-5; CDR3nt: TGCGCCAGCAGCTGGGGACAGCAAACAGAGACCCAGTACTTC; CDR3aa: CASSWGQQTETQYF
d_gene: TRBD1; v_gene: TRBV6-6; abundance: .; j_gene: TRBJ2-1; CDR3nt: TGTGCCAGCAGTCCACCCGGGACAGGGTACAATGAGCAGTTCTTC; CDR3aa: CASSPPGTGYNEQFF
d_gene: .; v_gene: TRBV3-1/TRBV3-2; abundance: .; j_gene: TRBJ2-5; CDR3nt: TGTGCCAGCAGCCAGGGGGCGAATGGAGAGACCCAGTACTTC; CDR3aa: CASSQGANGETQYF
d_gene: .; v_gene: TRBV27; abundance: .; j_gene: TRBJ1-5; CDR3nt: TGTGCCAGCAGTTTGTTCGGTCAGCCCCAGCATTTT; CDR3aa: CASSLFGQPQHF
d_gene: .; v_gene: TRBV2; abundance: .; j_gene: TRBJ1-3; CDR3nt: TGTGCCAGCAGTGTCGGACCGGCCGGAGGGTTTCGGGACACCATATATTTT; CDR3aa: CASSVGPAGGFRDTIYF
d_gene: .; v_gene: TRBV5-6; abundance: few; j_gene: TRBJ1-2; CDR3nt: TGTGCCAGCAGCTCCAGTCGCACCCGGGCTAACTATGGCTACACCTTC; CDR3aa: CASSSSRTRANYGYTF
d_gene: .; v_gene: TRBV6-5; abundance: .; j_gene: TRBJ2-2; CDR3nt: TGTGCCAGCAGTCAGTATAATTCGAACACCGGGGAGCTGTTTTTT; CDR3aa: CASSQYNSNTGELFF
d_gene: TRBD1; v_gene: TRBV28; abundance: .; j_gene: TRBJ2-3; CDR3nt: TGTGCCAGCAGTTCCCTGGGACAGGGGAGCACAGATACGCAGTATTTT; CDR3aa: CASSSLGQGSTDTQYF